The sequence of this T cell receptor (beta chain) was determined in a study of blood T cell repertoires in COVID-19. Sequencing used immunoSEQ multiplex PCR; TCRdb keeps in-frame clones, though not all of them. The sample records a few hundred thousand clones, approximately 89% being singletons. The CDR3 length is 13 residues. Per the germline V gene, CDR1 is MNHEY and CDR2 is SVGEGT. V was clipped by 4 bases and J by 6 bases, with 12 bases between them. Sequencing used peripheral blood. This clonotype was obtained from an older woman with COVID-19, enrolled during active disease. The chain joins TRBV6-2 or TRBV6-3 to TRBJ2-5; D perhaps matches TRBD2 (6 bases). The CDR3 spells CASSSPTRQTQYF. The CDR3 region has the DNA TGTGCCAGCAGTTCCCCGACTAGACAGACCCAGTACTTC.